This passage covers 22 T cell receptor beta chains from one sample sequenced in a study of blood T cell repertoires in COVID-19. The data were produced by immunoSEQ multiplex PCR, yet TCRdb's version contains in-frame clones alone and is incomplete. The data show about 400,000 clones, 88% seen once. Sequences were obtained from PBMCs or T cells enriched from blood (not recorded which). Source of these receptors: a woman in her forties with acute COVID-19.

This chain uses TRBV11-2 with TRBJ2-7, with 7 nucleotides matching TRBD1. The CDR3 is 15 residues long. In germline, CDR1 is SGHAT, CDR2 FQNNGV. Germline trimming cut 1 base from V and 4 bases from J; bases unmatched to any gene: 7. The CDR3 here is CASSLGGTVTYEQYF. CDR3 coding DNA: TGTGCCAGCAGCTTAGGGGGGACAGTCACTTACGAGCAGTACTTC.

The chain employs TRBV5-8 and TRBJ2-7, with D tentatively TRBD2 (5 bases). CDR1 and CDR2 from the germline V gene are SGHTS and YDEGEE. The CDR3 length is 15 residues. V was clipped by 3 bases and J by 4 bases, with 17 bases between them. CDR3 nucleotides: TGTGCCAGCAGCTACGAGGGCCTTATAGTATACGAGCAGTACTTC. Protein sequence: CASSYEGLIVYEQYF.

This chain connects TRBV9 to TRBJ2-5, with 7 bases lining up with TRBD1. CDR1 is SGDLS, CDR2 YYNGEE, per germline. The length of the CDR3 is 16 residues. With 0 bases clipped from V and 5 bases from J, the junction kept 10 bases outside the gene matches. The CDR3 spells CASSVGPRGPGETQYF. Written as DNA, the CDR3 is TGTGCCAGCAGCGTAGGACCAAGGGGGCCTGGGGAGACCCAGTACTTC.

The chain carries TRBV4-1 and TRBJ1-5; D call uncertain. Between the trimmed V and J ends, which lost 0 bases and 9 bases, there was a span of 12 bases. The CDR3 has 14 residues. Germline values: CDR1 MGHRA, CDR2 YSYEKL. CDR3 protein: CASSQDLGGRPQHF. For the CDR3, the DNA is TGCGCCAGCAGCCAAGATCTTGGAGGGCGGCCCCAGCATTTT.

This clone has just one count. The V and J genes are TRBV11-2 and TRBJ1-2, with D hard to call. With 5 bases removed from V and 3 bases from J, the gap between germline ends came to 19 bases. CDR1 is SGHAT, CDR2 FQNNGV, per germline. This CDR3 has 16 amino acids. CDR3 amino acids: CASSPLLDFADYGYTF. In DNA form, the CDR3 reads TGTGCCAGCAGCCCCCTCTTGGACTTCGCGGACTATGGCTACACCTTC.

This clone was seen just once. The V and J genes are TRBV6-5 and TRBJ1-4; 7 nucleotides match TRBD1. The V gene's germline CDR1 is MNHEY and CDR2 SVGAGI. V shed 7 bases and J 8 bases; nucleotides not matched to a gene: 10. The CDR3 loop spans 14 amino acids. CDR3 sequence reads: CASNLGGSREKLFF. The CDR3 bases are TGTGCCAGCAACTTAGGGGGCTCTCGAGAAAAACTGTTTTTT.

This clone came up a few times. This chain links TRBV30 with TRBJ1-1; D is unresolved. V dropped 2 bases and J dropped 5 bases, with 15 bases sitting between them. The germline CDR1 and CDR2 sequences are GTSNPN and SVGIG (reference sequence). CDR3 size: 14 residues. DNA for the CDR3: TGTGCCTGGAGTAGAGGCAGGAGGAATACTGAAGCTTTCTTT. Its translation: CAWSRGRRNTEAFF. Supplemented by reference TRBV30 and TRBJ1-1, the full variable domain reads SQTIHQWPATLVQPVGSPLSLECTVEGTSNPNLYWYRQAAGRGLQLLFYSVGIGQISSEVPQNLSASRPQDRQFILSSKKLLLSDSGFYLCAWSRGRRNTEAFFGQGTRLTVV.

The J gene is TRBJ1-1, the V gene TRBV3-1 (or the pseudogene TRBV3-2); D is perhaps TRBD1 (6 bases). The CDR3 runs 14 residues. Trimming cost V 3 bases and J 1 base, with 9 bases left between them. Germline CDR1 LGHDT, CDR2 YNNKEL (reference sequence). CDR3 nucleotides: TGTGCCAGCAGCCAGACAGGAGCGAACACTGAAGCTTTCTTT. Translating gives CASSQTGANTEAFF.

This chain connects TRBV11-2 to TRBJ2-2, with unresolved D. The CDR3 is 14 residues long. Per germline, CDR1 SGHAT and CDR2 FQNNGV. Trimming cost V 5 bases and J 6 bases, with 13 bases left between them. The CDR3 sequence: CASSPQPLAGELFF. The CDR3 DNA reads TGTGCCAGCAGCCCACAACCTCTAGCCGGGGAGCTGTTTTTT.

About this clone itself: The CDR3 does not end in the conserved phenylalanine or tryptophan, so this is likely a read error. Because the CDR3's place on the DNA is in doubt, the DNA is left out and the CDR3 is given as listed by TCRdb. The chain links TRBV2 to TRBJ1-6. CDR1 and CDR2 from the germline V gene are SNHLY and FYNNEI. The CDR3 has 13 amino acids, counting both end residues. The CDR3 reads CASKDVGSLGIKT.

On this clone: Within the sample, other DNA sequences also encode this same CDR3. This chain uses TRBV12-3 or TRBV12-4 with TRBJ1-2; TRBD1 matches at 12 bases. The CDR3 length is 13 residues. V lost 6 bases and J lost 9; bases outside the gene matches: 5. Here the CDR3 reads CASRKGQGASYTF. The DNA of the CDR3 is TGTGCCAGCAGGAAGGGACAGGGGGCAAGCTACACCTTC.

The chain combines TRBV7-9 with TRBJ2-2; the D gene is possibly TRBD2 (7 bases). V lost 1 base, J lost 13 bases, and 16 bases lay in between. Germline V lookup: CDR1 SEHNR, CDR2 FQNEAQ (reference sequence). This CDR3 has 14 residues. CDR3 protein: CASSLDLGGGRLFF. Here the CDR3 DNA reads TGTGCCAGCAGCTTAGACCTAGGCGGGGGCCGGCTGTTTTTT.

The CDR3 coding sequence is TGTGCCAGCAGCCGGGACAGGGACACTGAAGCTTTCTTT. It yields the protein CASSRDRDTEAFF. The chain has TRBV3-1 (or the pseudogene TRBV3-2) and TRBJ1-1, with 9 bases identical to TRBD1. The germline V gene has CDR1 LGHDT and CDR2 YNNKEL (reference sequence). This CDR3 is built from 13 residues. The J segment lost 3 bases and the V segment lost 4 bases, leaving 0 bases of the junction unmatched.

This rearrangement joins TRBV30 to TRBJ1-6; D is unresolved. V lost 5 bases, J lost 7 bases, and 12 bases lay in between. Per the germline V gene, CDR1 is GTSNPN and CDR2 is SVGIG (reference sequence). The CDR3 length is 13 residues. CDR3 nucleotides: TGTGCCTGGTCGGCTGGGCTGAATTCACCCCTCCACTTT. It encodes CAWSAGLNSPLHF.

The J gene is TRBJ1-4, the V gene TRBV6-5; weak D call: TRBD1 (5 bases). Germline CDR1 and CDR2: MNHEY and SVGAGI. The CDR3 covers 14 residues. Trimming removed 2 bases at V and 5 bases at J, with 9 bases between. CDR3 DNA: TGTGCCAGCAGTTACAGGGGATCGAATGAAAAACTGTTTTTT. It yields the protein CASSYRGSNEKLFF.

This sequence joins TRBV9 and TRBJ1-1; 9 bases agree with TRBD1. V shed 4 bases and J 1 base; nucleotides not matched to a gene: 14. The length of the CDR3 is 18 residues. CDR1 SGDLS and CDR2 YYNGEE come from the germline V gene. The chain's CDR3 is CASSRGQGRVGKNTEAFF. The CDR3 DNA reads as TGTGCCAGCAGCAGAGGACAGGGGCGGGTTGGGAAGAACACTGAAGCTTTCTTT.

The chain employs TRBV30 and TRBJ1-5; TRBD1 matches 9 bases. Germline V gene sequence: CDR1 GTSNPN, CDR2 SVGIG (reference sequence). V dropped 2 bases and J dropped 6; count of bases not matched to a gene: 8. The CDR3 covers 15 residues. This CDR3 is CAWSLTGGRAQPQHF. The CDR3 bases are TGTGCCTGGAGTTTAACAGGGGGCCGTGCTCAGCCCCAGCATTTT.

The rearrangement uses TRBV3-1 (or the pseudogene TRBV3-2) and TRBJ2-5; 11 nucleotides match TRBD2. Trimming at V came to 4 bases and at J to 2 bases, leaving 3 bases not matched to a gene. CDR3 length: 15 residues. Germline V lookup: CDR1 LGHDT, CDR2 YNNKEL (reference sequence). In nucleotides, the CDR3 is TGTGCCAGCAGCCCGACTAGCGGGGAACAAGAGACCCAGTACTTC. Its protein product is CASSPTSGEQETQYF.

V usage is TRBV9 and J usage is TRBJ2-7; TRBD1 matches at 8 bases. V lost 4 bases, J lost 6 bases, and 9 bases stayed unmatched. The CDR3 totals 14 residues. Germline CDR1 reads SGDLS; CDR2 reads YYNGEE. As DNA, the CDR3 is TGTGCCAGCAGCCCTGGACAGGGTCGCGTCGAGCAGTACTTC. This sequence encodes CASSPGQGRVEQYF. The full variable domain, rest sourced from reference TRBV9 and TRBJ2-7, is DSGVTQTPKHLITATGQRVTLRCSPRSGDLSVYWYQQSLDQGLQFLIQYYNGEERAKGNILERFSAQQFPDLHSELNLSSLELGDSALYFCASSPGQGRVEQYFGPGTRLTVT.

The V gene is TRBV5-1, the J gene TRBJ2-1; 7 bases are a match to TRBD2. CDR1 and CDR2 (germline): SGHRS, YFSETQ. V lost 0 bases and J lost 6; bases outside the gene matches: 3. This CDR3 contains 14 residues. The CDR3: CASSLAAGINEQFF. The CDR3 coding sequence is TGCGCCAGCAGCTTGGCAGCGGGGATCAATGAGCAGTTCTTC.

The rearrangement uses TRBV4-1 and TRBJ2-7; TRBD2 matches at 7 bases. The CDR3 covers 15 residues. V was clipped by 3 bases and J by 2 bases; unmatched bases: 7. Germline V gives CDR1 MGHRA, CDR2 YSYEKL. CDR3: CASSQLTGTTYEQYF. As DNA, the CDR3 is TGCGCCAGCAGCCAGCTGACCGGGACTACCTACGAGCAGTACTTC.

The chain is built from TRBV19 and TRBJ1-6, with TRBD1 matching over 7 bases. The CDR3 has 15 amino acids. Germline V CDR1 and CDR2: LNHDA, SQIVND (reference sequence). The J segment lost 4 bases and the V segment lost 6 bases, leaving 6 bases of the junction unmatched. The CDR3 reads CASRPGGSYNSPLHF. CDR3 sequence (DNA): TGTGCCAGTAGACCAGGGGGTTCATATAATTCACCCCTCCACTTT.